This TCR beta chain was identified in a study of human T cells and chemical hapten exposure. Study summary: Small discrepancies in pooled library volume mainly accounted for the varying TCR yields per sample. The study, taken as a whole, reports: TCRs exceeding 1 in 1000 frequency stayed unchanged with DPC sensitization.

Germline-derived CDR1 and CDR2 are MNHNS and SASEGT. Trimming shortened V by 2 bases and J by 3 bases, and 10 bases separated the two germline ends. This CDR3 region has 14 residues. This clonotype was found many times. Its antigen remains unknown. Time point: patch test 1, 2 weeks after DPC sensitization. Specified treatment: therapeutic diphenylcyclopropenone sensitization with weekly scalp DPC. Each CDR3 protein is one row after TCRdb ran MiXCR on the RACE reads. The sample shows around 160,000 distinct CDR3 sequences, 14% of them seen only once. The starting material was whole blood, obtained in connection with sensitization to the hapten diphenylcyclopropenone (DPC). V is TRBV6-1 and J is TRBJ1-1, with unresolved D. The receptor was derived from a woman between 25 and 40 years old with alopecia areata. Some clones in this sample may be carry-over from other donors' samples. The CDR3 is CASSEHSLDTEAFF. The CDR3 nucleotides read TGTGCCAGCAGTGAACACAGTCTGGACACTGAAGCTTTCTTT.